One and the same sample provided the 27 T cell receptor beta chains below, sequenced in a study of OX40 agonist ivuxolimab in advanced cancers. Only in-frame clones appear in the TCRdb table, and some are missing; sequencing was by immunoSEQ multiplex PCR. Of around 95,000 clones in the sample, approximately 90% were seen once. The sequencing used CD4+ or CD8+ T cells sorted from blood, collected in a trial of the OX40 agonist ivuxolimab. The receptors come from an adult with an advanced solid tumor such as melanoma, head and neck, liver or kidney cancer.

The V and J genes are TRBV7-2 and TRBJ1-2; TRBD1 might be the D (5 bases). V lost 3 bases and J lost 7, with 9 bases in between. The germline V gene has CDR1 SGHTA and CDR2 FQGNSA. This CDR3 contains 12 residues. As DNA, the CDR3 is TGTGCCAGCAGCTTCAGGGATGGTGGCTACACCTTC. Translation: CASSFRDGGYTF.

This chain connects TRBV7-2 to TRBJ2-7; 9 nucleotides match TRBD2. The germline CDR1 and CDR2 sequences are SGHTA and FQGNSA. The CDR3 covers 16 residues. With 5 bases clipped from V and 0 bases from J, the junction kept 8 bases outside the gene matches. As DNA, the CDR3 is TGTGCCAGCAGCGTGAGGGGGACTAGCCTCTCCTACGAGCAGTACTTC. This translates into CASSVRGTSLSYEQYF.

The J gene is TRBJ1-5, the V gene TRBV4-2; unclear D gene. Per germline, CDR1 LGHNA and CDR2 YNFKEQ. The length of the CDR3 is 17 residues. The V gene lost 0 bases and the J gene lost 3 bases, with 15 bases spanning the gap. CDR3 DNA sequence: TGTGCCAGCAGCCAAGAAATTAATTGGCAGTCCAATCAGCCCCAGCATTTT. This gives the protein CASSQEINWQSNQPQHF.

This sequence joins TRBV5-5 and TRBJ1-1; D ambiguous. This CDR3 comprises 13 residues. Between the trimmed V and J ends, which lost 0 bases and 4 bases, there was a span of 7 bases. CDR1 is SGHKS, CDR2 YYEKEE, per germline (reference sequence). The CDR3 DNA reads as TGTGCCAGCAGCTTGGATCCGTTCACTGAAGCTTTCTTT. Encoded protein: CASSLDPFTEAFF.

This clone was observed once. This chain connects TRBV4-3 to TRBJ1-1, with D uncertain. The V gene's germline CDR1 is LGHNA and CDR2 YSLEER. The CDR3 is made up of 14 amino acids. Trimming took off 1 base at V and 3 bases at J, with 9 bases between the two ends. CDR3 protein: CASSQGWKDTEAFF. The CDR3 DNA reads TGCGCCAGCAGCCAAGGTTGGAAGGACACTGAAGCTTTCTTT.

The chain uses TRBV30 and TRBJ2-5; weak D call: TRBD1 (7 bases). The CDR3 length is 13 residues. Per germline, CDR1 GTSNPN and CDR2 SVGIG (reference sequence). Trimming took off 0 bases at V and 7 bases at J, with 12 bases between the two ends. CDR3 sequence (DNA): TGTGCCTGGAGTGTAGGTCAGGGGGGGACCCAGTACTTC. Translating it yields CAWSVGQGGTQYF.

This clone was seen only once. V is TRBV6-5 and J is TRBJ1-1, with D perhaps TRBD1 (5 bases). The CDR3 contains 12 residues. Trimming pared 0 bases from V and 8 bases from J, leaving 7 bases between. Germline V gene sequence: CDR1 MNHEY, CDR2 SVGAGI. The CDR3 region has the DNA TGTGCCAGCAGTTACTCCCAGGGAGAAGCTTTCTTT. The encoded protein is CASSYSQGEAFF.

This clone occurred a few times. The CDR3, as DNA: TGTGCCAGCAGGCCAGGGGTTCGTGAAGCTTTCTTT. It is translated as CASRPGVREAFF. The chain has TRBV2 and TRBJ1-1, with D tentatively TRBD1 (6 bases). Trimming took 6 bases from V and 7 from J, leaving 12 bases between them. The germline V gene has CDR1 SNHLY and CDR2 FYNNEI. The CDR3 is made up of 12 amino acids.

This sequence joins TRBV5-1 and TRBJ1-4; D is perhaps TRBD1 (5 bases). CDR1 SGHRS and CDR2 YFSETQ come from the germline V gene. This CDR3 has 15 residues. Trimming took off 4 bases at V and 4 bases at J, with 14 bases between the two ends. CDR3 DNA: TGCGCCAGCAGCCCCCGGGACGGAAGTAATGAAAAACTGTTTTTT. Its translation: CASSPRDGSNEKLFF.

The chain employs TRBV19 and TRBJ2-1, with 12 positions matching TRBD2. J was trimmed by 7 bases and V by 4 bases; bases with no gene match: 8. The CDR3 has 16 residues. Germline V gives CDR1 LNHDA, CDR2 SQIVND (reference sequence). Written as DNA, the CDR3 is TGTGCCAGTAGTACACAGACTAGCGGGAGACTGAATGAGCAGTTCTTC. As protein: CASSTQTSGRLNEQFF. Using reference TRBV19 and TRBJ2-1 for the parts outside the CDR3, the full variable domain is DGGITQSPKYLFRKEGQNVTLSCEQNLNHDAMYWYRQDPGQGLRLIYYSQIVNDFQKGDIAEGYSVSREKKESFPLTVTSAQKNPTAFYLCASSTQTSGRLNEQFFGPGTRLTVL.

This clone was observed a handful of times. V is TRBV18 and J is TRBJ1-5; D unresolved. Germline CDR1 and CDR2: KGHSH and LQKENI. The CDR3 length is 13 residues. Trimming took off 2 bases at V and 3 bases at J, with 5 bases between the two ends. CDR3 region: CASSPGNNQPQHF. For the CDR3, the DNA is TGTGCCAGCTCACCAGGGAACAATCAGCCCCAGCATTTT.

The chain is built from TRBV19 and TRBJ2-2; 7 bases agree with TRBD1. V was pared by 5 bases and J by 1 base, with 4 bases of the junction left unmatched. This CDR3 is built from 15 residues. Germline assignment: CDR1 LNHDA and CDR2 SQIVND (reference sequence). CDR3 sequence reads: CASSYDRVNTGELFF. In nucleotides, the CDR3 is TGTGCCAGTAGTTATGACAGGGTGAACACCGGGGAGCTGTTTTTT.

A few counts support this clone. The chain joins TRBV4-1 to TRBJ1-1, with D uncertain. The CDR3 is 14 amino acids. CDR1 is MGHRA and CDR2 is YSYEKL in the germline V gene. V was pared by 1 base and J by 1 base, with 7 bases between. The CDR3 reads CASSQGIANTEAFF. As DNA, the CDR3 is TGCGCCAGCAGCCAAGGAATTGCGAACACTGAAGCTTTCTTT.

The chain is built from TRBV7-2 and TRBJ2-7; D is uncertain. The ends were cut back, 3 bases at V and 3 bases at J, with 9 bases in the middle. This CDR3 spans 13 amino acids. Looked up from germline, CDR1 is SGHTA and CDR2 is FQGNSA. CDR3 sequence reads: CASSLGPFYEQYF. The CDR3 DNA is TGTGCCAGCAGCTTGGGTCCCTTCTACGAGCAGTACTTC.

This rearrangement joins TRBV6-1 to TRBJ2-7, with no clear D. The V gene lost 0 bases and the J gene lost 0 bases, with 3 bases spanning the gap. Germline CDR1 is MNHNS and CDR2 is SASEGT. This CDR3 is 13 amino acids long. The CDR3 nucleotides read TGTGCCAGCAGTGAAGCAAGCTCCTACGAGCAGTACTTC. It codes for CASSEASSYEQYF.

Concerning this clone: Within the sample, other DNA sequences also encode this same CDR3. The chain is built from TRBV7-9 and TRBJ1-5; 10 bases line up with TRBD1. The CDR3 covers 15 residues. Per the germline V gene, CDR1 is SEHNR and CDR2 is FQNEAQ (reference sequence). J was trimmed by 2 bases and V by 5 bases; bases with no gene match: 3. CDR3 loop: CASSPGTGGNQPQHF. The CDR3 bases are TGTGCCAGCAGCCCGGGGACAGGGGGCAATCAGCCCCAGCATTTT.

The chain has TRBV5-8 and TRBJ1-3; D remains unclear. The ends were cut back, 4 bases at V and 4 bases at J, with 18 bases in the middle. Germline V CDR1 and CDR2: SGHTS, YDEGEE. This CDR3 has 16 amino acids. CDR3 sequence: CASSTRPGAKGNTIYF. CDR3 bases: TGTGCCAGCAGCACGCGTCCAGGAGCGAAAGGAAACACCATATATTTT.

This clone was recorded once. The rearrangement joins TRBV19 to TRBJ2-1; maybe TRBD2 (5 bases). The CDR3 loop spans 12 amino acids. Germline V gene data show CDR1 as LNHDA and CDR2 as SQIVND (reference sequence). V was shortened by 3 bases and J by 12 bases, with 12 bases between the two germline ends. The CDR3 nucleotides are TGTGCCAGTAGTATGGAGGAGAGGAGGCAGTTCTTC. Its translation is CASSMEERRQFF.

This clone was observed once. The chain combines TRBV28 with TRBJ1-5; D may be TRBD1 (5 bases). CDR3 length: 14 residues. V was clipped by 8 bases and J by 0 bases, with 11 bases between them. Looked up from germline, CDR1 is MDHEN and CDR2 is SYDVKM. CDR3 sequence (DNA): TGTGCCAGCCTCGGCGGGGGTAGCAATCAGCCCCAGCATTTT. It translates to CASLGGGSNQPQHF.

The chain carries TRBV28 and TRBJ2-3; a possible D gene is TRBD2 (6 bases). Looked up from germline, CDR1 is MDHEN and CDR2 is SYDVKM. V lost 2 bases to trimming and J lost 6 bases, with 18 bases between them. The CDR3 length is 16 residues. The CDR3 DNA sequence: TGTGCCAGCAGTTTAGGAGGGGCGGCTGGGCGTGATACGCAGTATTTT. Translation gives CASSLGGAAGRDTQYF.

The chain is built from TRBV6-6 and TRBJ2-1; a possible D gene is TRBD2 (5 bases). The CDR3 covers 12 residues. The germline V gene has CDR1 MNHNY and CDR2 SVGAGI (reference sequence). V was trimmed by 8 bases and J by 5 bases, leaving 10 bases between them. CDR3 DNA sequence: TGTGCCAGCTCTAGACTAAACAATGAGCAGTTCTTC. Residues: CASSRLNNEQFF.

This rearrangement joins TRBV5-8 to TRBJ1-1; D is unclear. Trimming pared 10 bases from V and 6 bases from J, leaving 13 bases between. Germline lookup yields CDR1 SGHTS and CDR2 YDEGEE. This CDR3 comprises 11 residues. The CDR3, as DNA: TGTGCCCCCTCTCGGGGAGCTGAAGCTTTCTTT. Residues: CAPSRGAEAFF. Full variable domain (rest looked up from reference TRBV5-8 and TRBJ1-1): EAGVTQSPTHLIKTRGQQATLRCSPISGHTSVYWYQQALGLGLQFLLWYDEGEERNRGNFPPRFSGRQFPNYSSELNVNALELEDSALYLCAPSRGAEAFFGQGTRLTVV.

This clone was found a few times. The chain couples TRBV2 to TRBJ2-5, with 12 bases lining up with TRBD2. The CDR3 is made up of 15 amino acids. The ends lost 4 bases at V and 5 bases at J; junction bases unmatched: 5. CDR1 and CDR2 from the germline V gene are SNHLY and FYNNEI. In DNA, the CDR3 is TGTGCCAGCAGTGGGACTAGCGGGACGCTCGAGACCCAGTACTTC. It encodes CASSGTSGTLETQYF.

The chain carries TRBV29-1 and TRBJ2-1; TRBD2 might be the D (6 bases). Germline CDR1 SQVTM, CDR2 ANQGSEA. The ends were cut back, 4 bases at V and 6 bases at J, with 16 bases in the middle. CDR3 length: 14 amino acids. The DNA of the CDR3 is TGCAGCGTTGCAGCGGCCGGGGGAGTCAATGAGCAGTTCTTC. Protein: CSVAAAGGVNEQFF.

This chain connects TRBV11-2 to TRBJ1-1, with D possibly being TRBD1 (5 bases). The germline V gene encodes CDR1 SGHAT and CDR2 FQNNGV. Trimming took off 1 base at V and 5 bases at J, with 14 bases between the two ends. This CDR3 contains 15 residues. The CDR3: CASSLADSGGTEAFF. DNA of the CDR3: TGTGCCAGCAGCTTAGCTGACTCCGGGGGAACTGAAGCTTTCTTT.

The chain employs TRBV5-8 and TRBJ2-7; D may be TRBD1 (6 bases). CDR1 is SGHTS, CDR2 YDEGEE, per germline. The CDR3 runs to 14 residues. V was cut by 4 bases and J by 2 bases, with 13 bases left in between. CDR3 sequence: CASSLNRETYEQYF. Here the CDR3 DNA reads TGTGCCAGCAGCCTGAACAGGGAAACCTACGAGCAGTACTTC. Using reference TRBV5-8 and TRBJ2-7 for the parts outside the CDR3, the full variable domain is EAGVTQSPTHLIKTRGQQATLRCSPISGHTSVYWYQQALGLGLQFLLWYDEGEERNRGNFPPRFSGRQFPNYSSELNVNALELEDSALYLCASSLNRETYEQYFGPGTRLTVT.

The genes are TRBV19 and TRBJ2-1; maybe TRBD2 (6 bases). The V end was cut by 10 bases, the J end by 2 bases, with 15 bases between. The CDR3 loop spans 14 amino acids. From germline, CDR1 is LNHDA and CDR2 SQIVND (reference sequence). For the CDR3, the DNA is TGTGCCACCGCTCGGCTAGCGCCCTACAATGAGCAGTTCTTC. The encoded protein is CATARLAPYNEQFF.